Shown below are 26 T cell receptor beta chains from a single sample sequenced in a study of cytomegalovirus exposure and HLA in healthy donors. Use of 60 Vbeta and 13 Jbeta primers characterized the PCR. Profiled with immunoSEQ multiplex PCR; TCRdb holds only in-frame clones, not every one. The data show about 130,000 clones, just under 75% seen once. Sequencing was carried out using PBMCs. The receptors originated from a man aged 55 to 70 in good health and CMV-seropositive.

This clone was seen ten or more times. The chain recombines TRBV7-3 with TRBJ2-3; 11 bases map to TRBD2. Per the germline V gene, CDR1 is SGHTA and CDR2 is FQGTGA. V lost 5 bases and J lost 5; bases outside the gene matches: 9. The CDR3 totals 16 residues. CDR3 sequence (DNA): TGTGCCAGCAGCCGTCTAGCGGGGGGATCGGTAGATACGCAGTATTTT. As protein: CASSRLAGGSVDTQYF.

The V gene is TRBV2, the J gene TRBJ1-4; D unresolved. V lost 1 base to trimming and J lost 4 bases, with 10 bases between them. Germline V lookup: CDR1 SNHLY, CDR2 FYNNEI. The CDR3 loop spans 15 amino acids. CDR3 DNA sequence: TGTGCCAGCAGTGAAGTACCCCAGCGTAATGAAAAACTGTTTTTT. Translated: CASSEVPQRNEKLFF.

This sequence joins TRBV19 and TRBJ2-1; 7 positions match TRBD2. Germline V gene lookup returns CDR1 LNHDA and CDR2 SQIVND (reference sequence). After removal of 6 bases from V and 4 bases from J, the junction contained 3 bases not matched to a gene. This CDR3 contains 13 residues. CDR3 bases: TGTGCCAGTAGAGGGAGGGCATACAATGAGCAGTTCTTC. Protein product: CASRGRAYNEQFF.

The rearrangement joins TRBV5-1 to TRBJ2-5, with D unresolved. The CDR3 covers 13 residues. Germline-derived CDR1 and CDR2 are SGHRS and YFSETQ. The germline V and J ends were trimmed by 3 bases and 3 bases, with 9 bases remaining between them. The CDR3 region is CASSSRHKETQYF. For the CDR3, the DNA is TGCGCCAGCAGCTCCCGACACAAAGAGACCCAGTACTTC.

The V gene is TRBV10-3, the J gene TRBJ1-2; possible D gene TRBD1, 5 bases. V was clipped by 8 bases and J by 6 bases, with 13 bases between them. Looked up from germline, CDR1 is ENHRY and CDR2 is SYGVKD. CDR3 length: 12 amino acids. CDR3 in amino acids: CAIRTAGDGYTF. CDR3 coding DNA: TGTGCCATCCGAACTGCGGGGGATGGCTACACCTTC.

The chain carries TRBV5-1 and TRBJ2-3; a possible D gene is TRBD2 (7 bases). The CDR3 extends over 15 amino acids. Germline CDR1 SGHRS, CDR2 YFSETQ. Trimming pared 0 bases from V and 4 bases from J, leaving 12 bases between. The CDR3 protein is CASSLGGGGADTQYF. CDR3 bases: TGCGCCAGCAGCTTGGGAGGGGGGGGCGCAGATACGCAGTATTTT.

The chain uses TRBV10-3 and TRBJ1-1, with TRBD1 as a possible D gene (6 bases). The CDR3 is made up of 14 amino acids. Germline V gene sequence: CDR1 ENHRY, CDR2 SYGVKD. V was clipped by 6 bases and J by 7 bases, with 18 bases between them. CDR3 in amino acids: CAISVSEGDVEAFF. CDR3 bases: TGTGCCATCAGCGTGTCCGAGGGGGACGTTGAAGCTTTCTTT.

CDR3 DNA sequence: TGTGCCAGCAGGGATATCGGACAGGGGCCTGGTACGCAGTATTTT. Encoded protein: CASRDIGQGPGTQYF. The chain combines TRBV7-2 with TRBJ2-3; 9 bases line up with TRBD1. The germline V gene has CDR1 SGHTA and CDR2 FQGNSA. Losses at the gene ends were 6 bases for V and 8 bases for J; bases not matched to a gene: 12. CDR3 length: 15 amino acids.

The table lists this clone with a few counts. The J gene is TRBJ1-1, the V gene TRBV5-4; D is perhaps TRBD1 (6 bases). The CDR3 loop spans 14 amino acids. Germline-derived CDR1 and CDR2 are SGHNT and YYREEE (reference sequence). The V and J ends lost 4 bases and 3 bases respectively, with 13 bases between them. CDR3 region: CASSPDRRDTEAFF. The CDR3 region has the DNA TGTGCCAGCAGCCCAGACAGGAGAGACACTGAAGCTTTCTTT.

The V gene is TRBV7-3, the J gene TRBJ2-1; 11 bases map to TRBD2. After removal of 5 bases from V and 3 bases from J, the junction contained 3 bases not matched to a gene. Looked up from germline, CDR1 is SGHTA and CDR2 is FQGTGA. The CDR3 contains 15 residues. The CDR3 here is CASSPSGGFYNEQFF. In nucleotides, the CDR3 is TGTGCCAGCAGCCCTAGCGGGGGGTTCTACAATGAGCAGTTCTTC.

The rearrangement uses TRBV10-3 and TRBJ2-1, with 8 nucleotides matching TRBD1. Germline V lookup: CDR1 ENHRY, CDR2 SYGVKD. CDR3 length equals 14 residues. The V segment lost 5 bases and the J segment 3 bases; nucleotides outside the gene matches: 3. The chain's CDR3 is CAISRGQVYNEQFF. Here the CDR3 DNA reads TGTGCCATCAGTAGGGGACAGGTCTACAATGAGCAGTTCTTC.

The sample holds a few counts of this clone. The chain couples TRBV9 to TRBJ2-3; TRBD2 agrees at 11 bases. V gave up 4 bases and J gave up 6 bases; unmatched junction bases: 10. The CDR3 is 16 residues long. CDR1 is SGDLS, CDR2 YYNGEE, per germline. Here the CDR3 reads CASSLHSGGALDTQYF. DNA for the CDR3: TGTGCCAGCAGCCTCCATAGCGGGGGGGCGTTGGATACGCAGTATTTT.

The chain employs TRBV5-1 and TRBJ1-4; the match to TRBD1 covers 9 bases. Germline V gene sequence: CDR1 SGHRS, CDR2 YFSETQ. The CDR3 length is 15 residues. J gave up 6 bases and V 3 bases, and 6 bases lay outside the gene matches. The CDR3 spells CASSSGQGGDEKLFF. Written as DNA, the CDR3 is TGCGCCAGCAGCTCGGGACAGGGCGGCGATGAAAAACTGTTTTTT.

CDR3 sequence (DNA): TGCGCCAGCAGCTCCCCGGGACAGGCATATTACGAGCAGTACTTC. This sequence encodes CASSSPGQAYYEQYF. The chain carries TRBV5-1 and TRBJ2-7; TRBD1 agrees at 8 bases. This CDR3 has 15 residues. The germline gives CDR1 SGHRS, CDR2 YFSETQ. Germline trimming cut 3 bases from V and 4 bases from J; bases unmatched to any gene: 9.

This sequence joins TRBV6-1 and TRBJ2-3, with 7 positions matching TRBD1. Germline values: CDR1 MNHNS, CDR2 SASEGT. The J segment lost 5 bases and the V segment lost 10 bases, leaving 6 bases of the junction unmatched. The CDR3 length is 12 residues. The CDR3 loop is CAIWTGGDTQYF. CDR3 sequence (DNA): TGTGCCATCTGGACAGGCGGAGATACGCAGTATTTT.

The CDR3 DNA sequence: TGTGCCAGTAGTGGGGGGGTGGAGACCCAGTACTTC. It is translated as CASSGGVETQYF. The chain employs TRBV19 and TRBJ2-5; 7 bases are a match to TRBD2. Germline trimming cut 5 bases from V and 5 bases from J; bases unmatched to any gene: 2. Germline V lookup: CDR1 LNHDA, CDR2 SQIVND (reference sequence). The CDR3 covers 12 residues.

The chain uses TRBV5-6 and TRBJ1-1; TRBD1 might be the D (5 bases). The CDR3 runs to 13 residues. Trimming took off 5 bases at V and 6 bases at J, with 14 bases between the two ends. Per the germline V gene, CDR1 is SGHDT and CDR2 is YYEEEE. The DNA of the CDR3 is TGTGCCAGCAGTAGGCCTGTGGGGCCTGAAGCTTTCTTT. This gives the protein CASSRPVGPEAFF.

This clone was seen a single time. The chain recombines TRBV6-1 with TRBJ2-7; maybe TRBD2 (6 bases). Per germline, CDR1 MNHNS and CDR2 SASEGT. CDR3 length: 14 residues. Trimming shortened V by 5 bases and J by 6 bases, and 17 bases separated the two germline ends. The DNA for the CDR3 is TGTGCCAGCAGTTCGTACCCCGGGACTTTCGAGCAGTACTTC. It encodes CASSSYPGTFEQYF.

The table lists this clone with a count of one. The chain couples TRBV5-1 to TRBJ2-2, with D uncertain. Germline V gene data show CDR1 as SGHRS and CDR2 as YFSETQ. V was shortened by 0 bases and J by 0 bases, with 9 bases between the two germline ends. This CDR3 is built from 16 residues. As DNA, the CDR3 is TGCGCCAGCAGCTTGGCGGGTTTTTCGAACACCGGGGAGCTGTTTTTT. It encodes CASSLAGFSNTGELFF.

The chain uses TRBV27 and TRBJ2-5, with TRBD2 matching 7 bases. The trim removed 3 bases at V and 2 bases at J, leaving 3 bases unmatched. The length of the CDR3 is 14 residues. Germline V gene data show CDR1 as MNHEY and CDR2 as SMNVEV (reference sequence). CDR3 coding DNA: TGTGCCAGCAGTTTCCGGGGGGATCAAGAGACCCAGTACTTC. Its protein is CASSFRGDQETQYF.

The chain carries TRBV28 and TRBJ1-3; D perhaps matches TRBD1 (6 bases). Looked up from germline, CDR1 is MDHEN and CDR2 is SYDVKM. V was clipped by 5 bases and J by 2 bases, with 19 bases between them. The length of the CDR3 is 17 residues. The DNA for the CDR3 is TGTGCCAGCAGTACGCCCGGGGGGGCCGGAACTGGAAACACCATATATTTT. Its translation: CASSTPGGAGTGNTIYF.

This clone turned up a few times. The rearrangement uses TRBV5-4 and TRBJ2-3; 11 bases line up with TRBD2. With V trimmed by 3 bases and J by 5 bases, 2 bases remained unmatched. The CDR3 is 14 residues long. CDR1 SGHNT and CDR2 YYREEE come from the germline V gene (reference sequence). CDR3 protein: CASSSGLAVDTQYF. The CDR3 DNA follows: TGTGCCAGCAGCTCGGGACTAGCGGTAGATACGCAGTATTTT. Filled out from reference TRBV5-4 and TRBJ2-3, the complete variable domain reads ETGVTQSPTHLIKTRGQQVTLRCSSQSGHNTVSWYQQALGQGPQFIFQYYREEENGRGNFPPRFSGLQFPNYSSELNVNALELDDSALYLCASSSGLAVDTQYFGPGTRLTVL.

This clone was picked up one time. The rearrangement joins TRBV5-4 to TRBJ2-7; D is perhaps TRBD2 (6 bases). Germline-derived CDR1 and CDR2 are SGHNT and YYREEE (reference sequence). The CDR3 covers 15 residues. Trimming shortened V by 0 bases and J by 0 bases, and 10 bases separated the two germline ends. CDR3 nucleotide sequence: TGTGCCAGCAGCTTGGGTGGGGGGTCCTCCTACGAGCAGTACTTC. It translates to CASSLGGGSSYEQYF.

CDR3 nucleotide sequence: TGTGCCAGCAAACCCGGCGGGGGGACCGGTGAAAAACTGTTTTTT. It yields the protein CASKPGGGTGEKLFF. The gene calls are TRBV28 and TRBJ1-4; perhaps TRBD1 as D (5 bases). V lost 7 bases, J lost 7 bases, and 19 bases lay in between. Germline V lookup: CDR1 MDHEN, CDR2 SYDVKM. The CDR3 spans 15 residues.

As concerns this clone: A read error may account for a junction end that differs from germline. This rearrangement joins TRBV6-1 to TRBJ1-2; possibly TRBD1 for D (6 bases). This CDR3 comprises 15 residues. Germline V lookup: CDR1 MNHNS, CDR2 SASEGT. The CDR3 region has the DNA TGTGCCAGCAGTGAAAACACTCAGGGGTACTATGGCTACCCCTTC. Its protein is CASSENTQGYYGYPF.

This clone was detected only once. This sequence joins TRBV7-3 and TRBJ2-3; TRBD1 might be the D (5 bases). Trimming cost V 2 bases and J 5 bases, with 8 bases left between them. Germline CDR1 reads SGHTA; CDR2 reads FQGTGA. CDR3 length equals 13 residues. CDR3 amino acids: CASSLAREDTQYF. Written as DNA, the CDR3 is TGTGCCAGCAGCTTAGCCAGGGAAGATACGCAGTATTTT.